This is a list of T cell receptor beta chains from one sample in a study of cytomegalovirus exposure and HLA in healthy donors. The method was immunoSEQ multiplex PCR; TCRdb's version includes in-frame clones alone and lacks a portion of them. Here the sample spans 200,000 to 250,000 clones, about 84% being singletons. Sequencing was performed on PBMCs. The receptors shown here come from a human donor in good health. Both conserved end residues are part of each CDR3. D genes are given only for firm matches. Size is stated for part of the rows, as once, few or many counts, or as a class when the clone is expanded.

V gene	clone size	J gene	D gene	CDR3 protein	CDR3 DNA
TRBV6-5	.	TRBJ1-2	TRBD1	CASSPRQGYSYTF	TGTGCCAGCAGCCCCCGACAGGGATACAGCTACACCTTC
TRBV5-1	.	TRBJ2-7	.	CASSLAGGKRGQYF	TGCGCCAGCAGCTTGGCCGGCGGTAAGAGAGGGCAGTACTTC
TRBV7-8	once	TRBJ2-3	TRBD2	CASSRAMTSGSPWDTQYF	TGTGCCAGCAGCCGCGCGATGACTAGCGGGAGCCCATGGGATACGCAGTATTTT
TRBV2	.	TRBJ1-1	.	CASRKTGNTEAFF	TGTGCCAGCAGGAAGACAGGGAACACTGAAGCTTTCTTT
TRBV12-1	.	TRBJ2-7	.	CASSFKGEAYEQYF	TGTGCCAGCAGCTTTAAGGGGGAAGCCTACGAGCAGTACTTC
TRBV5-1	.	TRBJ2-4	TRBD1	CASSLVQGAAKNIQYF	TGCGCCAGCAGCTTGGTACAGGGGGCAGCCAAAAACATTCAGTACTTC
TRBV7-9	once	TRBJ2-1	.	CASSLARGNEQFF	TGTGCCAGCAGCTTAGCGAGAGGCAATGAGCAGTTCTTC
TRBV6-5	few	TRBJ2-1	TRBD2	CASSVTGGPGGEQFF	TGTGCCAGCAGCGTGACGGGAGGGCCGGGTGGTGAGCAGTTCTTC
TRBV19	.	TRBJ2-2	.	CASMLSGELFF	TGTGCCAGTATGTTATCCGGGGAGCTGTTTTTT
TRBV2	.	TRBJ1-5	.	CASSEEGYRPQHF	TGTGCCAGCAGTGAAGAGGGGTATCGGCCCCAGCATTTT
TRBV11-2	.	TRBJ2-1	TRBD2	CASSLLIAGGYNEQFF	TGTGCCAGCAGCTTACTAATAGCGGGAGGGTACAATGAGCAGTTCTTC
TRBV7-2	.	TRBJ2-7	TRBD2	CASSPGLATISYEQYF	TGTGCCAGCAGCCCGGGACTAGCGACGATCTCCTACGAGCAGTACTTC
TRBV29-1	few	TRBJ2-2	TRBD2	CSVVAGGELFF	TGCAGCGTTGTAGCGGGCGGGGAGCTGTTTTTT
TRBV9	few	TRBJ2-2	.	CASSVEVLRRAGELFF	TGTGCCAGCAGCGTCGAGGTCCTCCGCCGGGCCGGGGAGCTGTTTTTT
TRBV5-1	.	TRBJ2-1	TRBD1	CASSLEDRGFDNEQFF	TGCGCCAGCAGCTTGGAGGACAGGGGTTTCGACAATGAGCAGTTCTTC
TRBV28	.	TRBJ2-7	TRBD1	CASSTTPGTATYEQYF	TGTGCCAGCAGTACCACTCCCGGGACAGCAACCTACGAGCAGTACTTC
TRBV7-2	.	TRBJ2-2	.	CASSPPRILVRELFF	TGTGCCAGCAGCCCCCCGAGAATACTAGTGCGGGAGCTGTTTTTT
TRBV5-1	.	TRBJ2-2	TRBD2	CASGLREGRGTGELFF	TGCGCCAGCGGCTTGCGGGAGGGCCGTGGCACCGGGGAGCTGTTTTTT
TRBV6-6	once	TRBJ2-3	.	CASSYSARSTDTQYF	TGTGCCAGCAGTTACTCGGCCAGGAGCACAGATACGCAGTATTTT
TRBV2	once	TRBJ2-2	TRBD2	CASRGTSENTGELFF	TGTGCCAGCCGCGGGACTAGCGAGAACACCGGGGAGCTGTTTTTT
TRBV23-1	.	TRBJ2-2	.	CASSQSVVGAVGFANTGELFF	TGCGCCAGCAGTCAATCGGTGGTTGGTGCAGTGGGCTTCGCGAACACCGGGGAGCTGTTTTTT
TRBV28	.	TRBJ1-1	.	CASSPRGGNTEAFF	TGTGCCAGCAGTCCCCGGGGAGGCAACACTGAAGCTTTCTTT
TRBV7-9	few	TRBJ2-7	TRBD1	CASSPETLGTGPLYEQYF	TGTGCCAGCAGCCCAGAAACTTTGGGGACAGGACCCCTCTACGAGCAGTACTTC
TRBV5-4	.	TRBJ1-2	.	CASSLGGAGYGYTF	TGTGCCAGCAGCCTTGGGGGGGCAGGCTATGGCTACACCTTC
TRBV19	.	TRBJ2-3	TRBD2	CASSMTSGAQDTQYF	TGTGCCAGTAGTATGACTAGCGGGGCACAGGATACGCAGTATTTT
TRBV2	.	TRBJ2-3	TRBD2	CASRERSGGDTQYF	TGTGCCAGCAGGGAGCGTAGCGGGGGAGATACGCAGTATTTT
TRBV19	.	TRBJ2-5	.	CASSTRLGTVKLDQYF	TGTGCCAGTAGTACGAGACTAGGGACCGTCAAATTGGATCAGTACTTC
TRBV5-1	.	TRBJ2-4	.	CASTGTLAKNIQYF	TGCGCCAGCACGGGAACGCTAGCCAAAAACATTCAGTACTTC
TRBV28	.	TRBJ2-7	TRBD1	CASSLRHPGTGIHEQYF	TGTGCCAGCAGTTTACGCCATCCCGGGACAGGGATCCACGAGCAGTACTTC
TRBV18	.	TRBJ1-4	.	CASSPFRSYEKLFF	TGTGCCAGCTCACCCTTTCGGTCCTATGAAAAACTGTTTTTT
TRBV2	.	TRBJ2-2	TRBD2	CASRENRLAGTGELFF	TGTGCCAGCAGGGAGAACCGACTAGCGGGCACCGGGGAGCTGTTTTTT
TRBV7-3	.	TRBJ2-1	TRBD2	CASSKGGSGGYNEQFF	TGTGCCAGCAGCAAAGGAGGTAGCGGGGGGTACAATGAGCAGTTCTTC
TRBV7-2	.	TRBJ2-1	TRBD2	CASSSLAGGVNEQFF	TGTGCCAGCAGCTCCCTAGCGGGAGGGGTTAATGAGCAGTTCTTC
TRBV12-5	.	TRBJ2-3	TRBD2	CASGLVRWGTSGSTDTQYF	TGTGCTAGTGGTTTGGTACGTTGGGGGACTAGCGGGAGTACTGATACGCAGTATTTT
TRBV7-9	.	TRBJ2-7	TRBD2	CASSLGWGSGSLMDEQYF	TGTGCCAGCAGCTTAGGTTGGGGTAGCGGGAGCCTAATGGACGAGCAGTACTTC
TRBV5-1	few	TRBJ2-7	.	CASSFAGSYEQYF	TGCGCCAGCAGCTTTGCAGGATCCTACGAGCAGTACTTC
TRBV7-9	.	TRBJ2-1	TRBD2	CSSRLAGYNEQFF	TGTTCCAGTCGACTAGCGGGATACAATGAGCAGTTCTTC
TRBV6-1	.	TRBJ2-4	.	CASMGRSGIQYF	TGTGCCAGCATGGGGCGGTCTGGCATTCAGTACTTC
TRBV7-2	.	TRBJ1-1	TRBD1	CASRTGANTEAFF	TGTGCCAGCAGGACAGGGGCTAACACTGAAGCTTTCTTT
TRBV20-1	few	TRBJ1-2	TRBD1	CSARTGTGYTF	TGCAGTGCCCGGACAGGGACTGGCTACACCTTC
TRBV11-2	once	TRBJ2-3	TRBD2	CASSLVVGGSGDTQYF	TGTGCCAGCAGCTTAGTAGTGGGAGGGAGTGGGGATACGCAGTATTTT
TRBV5-1	few	TRBJ1-1	TRBD1	CASSLRQGQWNTEAFF	TGCGCCAGCAGCCTTCGACAGGGACAGTGGAACACTGAAGCTTTCTTT
TRBV7-3	.	TRBJ2-2	TRBD2	CASSSAGTSVIGELFF	TGTGCCAGCAGCTCGGCCGGGACTAGCGTTATCGGGGAGCTGTTTTTT
TRBV18	.	TRBJ2-7	.	CASSPDSLYEQYF	TGTGCCAGCTCACCGGACAGCCTCTACGAGCAGTACTTC
TRBV7-3	.	TRBJ2-1	.	CASQDSSYNEQFF	TGTGCCAGCCAGGATAGCTCCTACAATGAGCAGTTCTTC